A single sample gave rise to the 3 T cell receptor beta chains below, sequenced in a study of T cell responses to AZD1222 COVID-19 vaccine (dated by TCRdb to the early 2020s). This specimen's time point label, interpreted: baseline before first vaccination. Receptors were amplified or captured by the immunoSEQ multiplex PCR assay. Sourced from immuneACCESS, this table was stored by TCRdb with only in-frame sequences that have V and J called. A share of the clones is absent; for the studies checked, an unresolved V gene accounts for under half, and the remainder has no known explanation. The sample records approximately 180,000 clones, less than 90% of which are singletons. The ten largest clones add up to 1.5% to 2% of the sample. This specimen consisted of peripheral blood, obtained on day 0 of AZD1222 vaccination. Source of these receptors: an adult in good health.

V is TRBV2 and J is TRBJ2-3; 9 bases align to TRBD1. The CDR3 runs to 14 residues. J gave up 7 bases and V 6 bases, and 8 bases lay outside the gene matches. From germline, CDR1 is SNHLY and CDR2 FYNNEI. In nucleotides, the CDR3 is TGTGCCAGCAGAGGGACAGGGCGCAGATATACGCAGTATTTT. Protein product: CASRGTGRRYTQYF.

The rearrangement links TRBV3-1 (or the pseudogene TRBV3-2) to TRBJ2-3; tentative D call: TRBD1 (5 bases). The CDR3 is made up of 16 amino acids. V lost 1 base, J lost 2 bases, and 13 bases lay in between. Germline CDR1 LGHDT, CDR2 YNNKEL (reference sequence). CDR3 sequence (DNA): TGTGCCAGCAGCCAAGTAAGACAGTTAATCACAGATACGCAGTATTTT. Protein product: CASSQVRQLITDTQYF.

The chain links TRBV5-6 to TRBJ2-5, with 11 bases matching TRBD1. Germline CDR1 reads SGHDT; CDR2 reads YYEEEE. With V trimmed by 2 bases and J by 1 base, 4 bases remained unmatched. The CDR3 runs 16 residues. The CDR3 bases are TGTGCCAGCAGCTTAGGACAGGGGGCCGGCCAAGAGACCCAGTACTTC. Translation: CASSLGQGAGQETQYF. The full variable domain, its missing parts supplied by reference TRBV5-6 and TRBJ2-5, is DAGVTQSPTHLIKTRGQQVTLRCSPKSGHDTVSWYQQALGQGPQFIFQYYEEEERQRGNFPDRFSGHQFPNYSSELNVNALLLGDSALYLCASSLGQGAGQETQYFGPGTRLLVL.